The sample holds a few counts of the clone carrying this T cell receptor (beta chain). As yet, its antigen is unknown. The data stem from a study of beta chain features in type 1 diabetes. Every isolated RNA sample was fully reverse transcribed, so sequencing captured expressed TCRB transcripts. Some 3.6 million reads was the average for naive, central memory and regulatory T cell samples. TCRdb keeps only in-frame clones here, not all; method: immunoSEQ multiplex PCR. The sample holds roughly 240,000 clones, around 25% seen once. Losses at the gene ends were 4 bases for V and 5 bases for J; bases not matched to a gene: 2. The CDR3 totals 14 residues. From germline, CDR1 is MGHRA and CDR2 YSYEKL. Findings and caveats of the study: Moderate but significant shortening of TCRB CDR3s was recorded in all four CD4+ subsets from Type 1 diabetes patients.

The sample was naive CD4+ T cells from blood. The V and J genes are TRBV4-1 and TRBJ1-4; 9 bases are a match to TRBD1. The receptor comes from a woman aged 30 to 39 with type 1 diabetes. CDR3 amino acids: CASSRGTGNEKLFF. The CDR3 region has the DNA TGCGCCAGCAGCCGAGGGACAGGGAATGAAAAACTGTTTTTT.